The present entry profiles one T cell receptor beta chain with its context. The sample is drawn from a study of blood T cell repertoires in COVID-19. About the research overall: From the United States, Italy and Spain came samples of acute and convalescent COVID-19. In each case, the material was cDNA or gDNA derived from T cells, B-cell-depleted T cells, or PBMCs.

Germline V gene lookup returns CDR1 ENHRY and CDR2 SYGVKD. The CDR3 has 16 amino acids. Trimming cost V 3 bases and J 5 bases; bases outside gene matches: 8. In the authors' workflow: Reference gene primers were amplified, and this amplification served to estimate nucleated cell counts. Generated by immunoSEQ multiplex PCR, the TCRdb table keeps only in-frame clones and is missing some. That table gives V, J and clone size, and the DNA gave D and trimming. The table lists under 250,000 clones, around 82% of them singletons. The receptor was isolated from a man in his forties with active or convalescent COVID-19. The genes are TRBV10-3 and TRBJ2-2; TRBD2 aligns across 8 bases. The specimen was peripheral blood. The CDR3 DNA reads TGTGCCATCAGTGACTCGGGACTAGGGGGGACCGGGGAGCTGTTTTTT. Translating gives CAISDSGLGGTGELFF.